The entry that follows covers one T cell receptor (beta chain) sequence. This record comes from a study of blood T cells in healthy people across ages. The use of a sample-barcoded 5' primer and a J-beta primer mix characterized a second PCR of about 7 to 12 cycles. TCRdb reprocessed the 5' RACE reads via MiXCR and lists one record per CDR3 protein. The sample contains more than 1.4 million distinct CDR3 sequences, approximately 38% of which appear only once. CDR3 length: 16 amino acids. J lost 3 bases, V lost 1 base, and 8 bases had no gene match. Germline V lookup: CDR1 MGHDK, CDR2 SYGVNS. This sequence originates from a woman aged 18-29 years in good health. Source material: blood. The chain joins TRBV25-1 to TRBJ2-7; 8 nucleotides match TRBD1. CDR3 sequence (DNA): TGTGCCAGCAGTGAATTTATGGCAGGGGGCAACTACGAGCAGTACTTC. This codes for CASSEFMAGGNYEQYF.